Below are 25 T cell receptor beta chains sequenced from a single sample in a study of naive and memory T cell subsets. General study points: Naive repertoires, especially CD8, held a few larger clonotypes, possibly memory cells re-expressing CD45RA.

For these receptors, no antigen is known. Both TRBC1 and TRBC2 were covered by a beta constant-region primer of two equimolar oligonucleotides. Nested alpha and beta constant-region primers with the SP2 primer drove four PCR rounds on ligated cDNA. MiXCR, applied by TCRdb to the UMI-ligation and nested PCR reads, yields one record per CDR3 protein. The table includes roughly 97,000 distinct CDR3 sequences, 13% to 15% detected once. The sample consisted of naive CD8+ T cells from blood. The receptors derive from a human donor in good health.

This clonotype was counted many times. This chain uses TRBV9 with TRBJ2-7; D is unresolved. Germline CDR1 is SGDLS and CDR2 is YYNGEE. V dropped 4 bases and J dropped 2 bases, with 16 bases sitting between them. The CDR3 extends over 15 amino acids. The CDR3 DNA follows: TGTGCCAGCAGCTGGCACGGCGACGGGCCCTACGAGCAGTACTTC. It encodes CASSWHGDGPYEQYF.

There are many counts of this clonotype. V usage is TRBV6-2 or TRBV6-3 and J usage is TRBJ2-1, with 9 bases identical to TRBD2. Germline CDR1 reads MNHEY; CDR2 reads SVGEGT. The CDR3 has 16 amino acids. Trimming at V came to 3 bases and at J to 5 bases, leaving 8 bases not matched to a gene. This CDR3 reads CASSYDLAGLHNEQFF. The CDR3 DNA sequence: TGTGCCAGCAGTTATGACCTAGCGGGACTCCACAATGAGCAGTTCTTC.

This clonotype was recorded at least ten times. V and J are TRBV20-1 and TRBJ2-7, with D tentatively TRBD2 (5 bases). This CDR3 spans 14 amino acids. With 1 base removed from V and 5 bases from J, the gap between germline ends came to 15 bases. The V gene's germline CDR1 is DFQATT and CDR2 SNEGSKA (reference sequence). CDR3 residues: CSARVLPGDHEQYF. Written as DNA, the CDR3 is TGCAGTGCTAGAGTCCTCCCCGGGGATCACGAGCAGTACTTC.

A few counts support this clonotype. The chain employs TRBV4-2 and TRBJ1-5; D may be TRBD1 (5 bases). CDR1 is LGHNA, CDR2 YNFKEQ, per germline. V was pared by 0 bases and J by 2 bases, with 11 bases between. The CDR3 covers 16 residues. CDR3 in amino acids: CASSQEIGDGNQPQHF. CDR3 coding DNA: TGTGCCAGCAGCCAAGAAATCGGGGACGGCAATCAGCCCCAGCATTTT.

This clonotype was found a few times. V is TRBV28 and J is TRBJ1-5, with D possibly TRBD1 on 6 matching bases. CDR1 and CDR2 (germline): MDHEN, SYDVKM. The ends were cut back, 6 bases at V and 0 bases at J, with 18 bases in the middle. The CDR3 extends over 17 amino acids. As DNA, the CDR3 is TGTGCCAGCAGCCCTGTTTGGGGGCCTAATAGCAATCAGCCCCAGCATTTT. This translates into CASSPVWGPNSNQPQHF.

The chain carries TRBV5-6 and TRBJ1-1, with TRBD1 as a possible D gene (6 bases). CDR1 is SGHDT, CDR2 YYEEEE, per germline. V gave up 4 bases and J gave up 6 bases, with 25 bases separating them. The CDR3 runs to 17 residues. CDR3 sequence reads: CASSVGAQTVGVAEAFF. The CDR3 DNA is TGTGCCAGCAGCGTGGGGGCCCAAACAGTGGGCGTTGCTGAAGCTTTCTTT.

This clonotype was picked up many times. V is TRBV7-6 and J is TRBJ2-1; 11 bases are a match to TRBD2. The CDR3 extends over 19 amino acids. Germline V gene lookup returns CDR1 SGHVS and CDR2 FNYEAQ. The V gene end was trimmed by 3 bases and the J gene end by 5 bases; junction bases not matched to a gene: 15. The CDR3 is CASSLLSGRASVPHNEQFF. In DNA form, the CDR3 reads TGTGCCAGCAGCTTGCTTAGCGGGAGGGCCAGTGTTCCGCACAATGAGCAGTTCTTC.

In this sample, this clonotype turned up a few times. V is TRBV29-1 and J is TRBJ1-2; 8 positions match TRBD1. The germline V gene encodes CDR1 SQVTM and CDR2 ANQGSEA. Trimming cost V 3 bases and J 1 base; bases outside gene matches: 7. The CDR3 is 15 amino acids. CDR3 loop: CSVETGQGHNYGYTF. The DNA for the CDR3 is TGCAGCGTTGAGACCGGACAGGGACATAACTATGGCTACACCTTC.

The chain couples TRBV9 to TRBJ1-1; D is uncertain. Germline V gene lookup returns CDR1 SGDLS and CDR2 YYNGEE. Deletions cut 3 bases from V and 5 bases from J, with 14 bases between. The CDR3 sequence is 14 residues long. The CDR3 DNA is TGTGCCAGCAGCGCACTTCCTGACTATACTGAAGCTTTCTTT. This gives the protein CASSALPDYTEAFF.

The sample holds many counts of this clonotype. This chain links TRBV4-1 with TRBJ2-1; 12 bases map to TRBD2. CDR3 length equals 14 residues. The V gene's germline CDR1 is MGHRA and CDR2 YSYEKL. With V trimmed by 4 bases and J by 8 bases, 3 bases remained unmatched. Written as DNA, the CDR3 is TGCGCCAGCAGCCGGACTAGCGGGGACGATGAGCAGTTCTTC. This sequence encodes CASSRTSGDDEQFF.

Only a few counts were recorded for this clonotype. The chain recombines TRBV7-2 with TRBJ1-1, with D possibly matching TRBD1 (5 bases). CDR3 length: 13 residues. The germline V gene has CDR1 SGHTA and CDR2 FQGNSA. V dropped 6 bases and J dropped 9 bases, with 17 bases sitting between them. CDR3 amino acids: CASSPRDVGQAFF. CDR3 coding DNA: TGTGCCAGCAGTCCCCGGGACGTAGGACAAGCTTTCTTT. Using reference TRBV7-2 and TRBJ1-1 for the parts outside the CDR3, the full variable domain is GAGVSQSPSNKVTEKGKDVELRCDPISGHTALYWYRQSLGQGLEFLIYFQGNSAPDKSGLPSDRFSAERTGGSVSTLTIQRTQQEDSAVYLCASSPRDVGQAFFGQGTRLTVV.

This clonotype was observed many times. The chain joins TRBV28 to TRBJ2-1; D is perhaps TRBD1 (6 bases). The CDR3 has 16 amino acids. CDR1 MDHEN and CDR2 SYDVKM come from the germline V gene. Deletions cut 6 bases from V and 8 bases from J, with 23 bases between. The CDR3 is CASRPTGHQEVDEQFF. The CDR3 DNA reads TGTGCCAGCAGGCCAACGGGACATCAGGAGGTCGATGAGCAGTTCTTC.

This clonotype was observed a handful of times. In DNA, the CDR3 is TGTGCCAGCAGCTTAGAAGGGGCCTGGGGGGACGAGCAGTTCTTC. Translated, it gives CASSLEGAWGDEQFF. This chain uses TRBV7-9 with TRBJ2-1, with D possibly TRBD2 on 6 matching bases. CDR3 length: 15 residues. Looked up from germline, CDR1 is SEHNR and CDR2 is FQNEAQ (reference sequence). Trimming shortened V by 1 base and J by 10 bases, and 17 bases separated the two germline ends.

This clonotype was found a few times. V usage is TRBV7-2 and J usage is TRBJ2-7; 8 nucleotides agree with TRBD1. Trimming at V came to 1 base and at J to 7 bases, leaving 9 bases not matched to a gene. In germline, CDR1 is SGHTA, CDR2 FQGNSA. The CDR3 totals 15 residues. CDR3 residues: CASSLGQGARLEQYF. The CDR3 DNA reads TGTGCCAGCAGCTTAGGCCAGGGGGCGCGACTTGAGCAGTACTTC.

The J gene is TRBJ1-2, the V gene TRBV13; no firm D call. This CDR3 has 14 residues. V was pared by 4 bases and J by 2 bases, with 11 bases between. The germline V gene encodes CDR1 PRHDT and CDR2 FYEKMQ (reference sequence). Here the CDR3 reads CASSSRTENYGYTF. CDR3 bases: TGTGCCAGCAGCTCCCGGACGGAGAACTATGGCTACACCTTC.

This clonotype showed up just once. This chain joins TRBV19 and TRBJ2-3; a weak D match, TRBD2 (6 bases). Germline CDR1 reads LNHDA; CDR2 reads SQIVND (reference sequence). Trimming took 5 bases from V and 2 from J, leaving 11 bases between them. CDR3 size: 14 residues. The CDR3 DNA follows: TGTGCCAGTAGTCCGGGAGTTAACACAGATACGCAGTATTTT. This translates into CASSPGVNTDTQYF.

This clonotype showed up just a few times. The chain recombines TRBV29-1 with TRBJ2-7; 13 bases are a match to TRBD2. V lost 6 bases and J lost 12; bases outside the gene matches: 8. This CDR3 has 12 amino acids. CDR1 and CDR2 (germline): SQVTM, ANQGSEA. CDR3: CSVPGLAGRPYF. CDR3 coding DNA: TGCAGCGTCCCGGGACTAGCGGGACGGCCGTACTTC.

The J gene is TRBJ2-3, the V gene TRBV12-3 or TRBV12-4; 13 bases align to TRBD2. V shed 5 bases, J shed 4 bases, and the junction held 9 bases outside the gene matches. The CDR3 loop spans 17 amino acids. CDR3 sequence (DNA): TGTGCCAGCAGTCCAGTGATGGGGACTAGCGGGGCAGATACGCAGTATTTT. Translation: CASSPVMGTSGADTQYF.

This clonotype was seen repeatedly, ten times or more. The chain links TRBV7-9 to TRBJ2-7; 9 positions agree with TRBD1. The V segment lost 5 bases and the J segment 5 bases; nucleotides outside the gene matches: 10. CDR3 size: 15 residues. Germline V gene data show CDR1 as SEHNR and CDR2 as FQNEAQ (reference sequence). CDR3 protein: CASSPQQGAGNEQYF. The CDR3 region has the DNA TGTGCCAGCAGCCCACAACAGGGGGCAGGCAACGAGCAGTACTTC.

This clonotype was counted between two and nine times. The rearrangement links TRBV3-1 to TRBJ2-1; TRBD1 agrees at 9 bases. The V and J ends lost 1 base and 8 bases, in that order; junction bases with no gene match: 6. Germline V gene sequence: CDR1 LGHDT, CDR2 YNNKEL (reference sequence). There are 15 residues in the CDR3. The CDR3 here is CASSQGTQGAYEQFF. CDR3 nucleotides: TGTGCCAGCAGCCAAGGGACACAGGGGGCCTATGAGCAGTTCTTC.

This sequence joins TRBV2 and TRBJ2-1; D remains unclear. V gave up 6 bases and J gave up 8 bases, with 14 bases separating them. Germline lookup yields CDR1 SNHLY and CDR2 FYNNEI. The CDR3 is made up of 13 amino acids. Written as DNA, the CDR3 is TGTGCCAGCAGACGCCTTAGAAGCGATGAGCAGTTCTTC. Translating it yields CASRRLRSDEQFF.

V is TRBV11-1 and J is TRBJ2-7, with TRBD2 matching 13 bases. The CDR3 has 16 residues. The germline V gene has CDR1 SGHAT and CDR2 FQDESV (reference sequence). The junction had 9 bases not matched to a gene; V was cut back by 8 bases and J by 2 bases. The CDR3 coding sequence is TGTGCCAGCTCCGGGACTAGCGGGACGGTAACCTACGAGCAGTACTTC. Its protein product is CASSGTSGTVTYEQYF.

In this sample, this clonotype turned up a few times. V is TRBV11-3 and J is TRBJ2-5; the D gene is possibly TRBD1 (6 bases). V shed 5 bases and J shed 2 bases, with 9 bases lying between them. This CDR3 has 13 amino acids. The germline gives CDR1 SGHNT, CDR2 YENEEA. CDR3 sequence (DNA): TGTGCCAGCAGCCCGAGGGGGCAAGAGACCCAGTACTTC. Translated: CASSPRGQETQYF.

This clonotype turned up a few times. V usage is TRBV5-1 and J usage is TRBJ2-3, with D perhaps TRBD1 (5 bases). Trimming stripped 4 bases from V and 6 bases from J, with 6 bases between. The germline gives CDR1 SGHRS, CDR2 YFSETQ. The CDR3 length is 11 residues. CDR3 protein: CASSPGDTQYF. The CDR3 DNA reads as TGCGCCAGCAGCCCAGGGGATACGCAGTATTTT.

This clonotype was picked up one time. The gene calls are TRBV9 and TRBJ2-1; D remains unclear. V was trimmed by 1 base and J by 5 bases, leaving 4 bases between them. The CDR3 covers 12 residues. Germline loops: CDR1 SGDLS, CDR2 YYNGEE. Here the CDR3 reads CASSVNNNEQFF. The CDR3 DNA is TGTGCCAGCAGCGTAAATAACAATGAGCAGTTCTTC.